Reported below is one T cell receptor (beta chain). One junction end disagrees with the germline gene, perhaps due to a read error. This specimen comes from a study of Ad26.COV2.S vaccination and SARS-CoV-2 variants. Sequencing used immunoSEQ multiplex PCR; TCRdb keeps in-frame clones, though not all of them. Among around 400,000 clones, about nine tenths were seen once, and the ten largest hold about 2%. This CDR3 is 11 amino acids long. Germline V lookup: CDR1 MNHNS, CDR2 SASEGT. The treatment denotes: around 19 received Ad26.COV2.S at low or high dose, single or two shots; 5 received placebo; per-sample allocation not given. Sampling was done on day 63 after the first vaccine or placebo injection.

The gene calls are TRBV6-1 and TRBJ1-1; D perhaps matches TRBD1 (5 bases). Sequencing used peripheral blood, obtained in a trial of Ad26.COV2.S vaccine versus placebo. This TCR was sampled from a person between 18 and 60 years old who received the Ad26.COV2.S COVID-19 vaccine or a placebo. The CDR3 reads CASREGAEAFF. The CDR3 DNA is TGTGCCAGCAGGGAAGGGGCTGAAGCTTTCTTT.